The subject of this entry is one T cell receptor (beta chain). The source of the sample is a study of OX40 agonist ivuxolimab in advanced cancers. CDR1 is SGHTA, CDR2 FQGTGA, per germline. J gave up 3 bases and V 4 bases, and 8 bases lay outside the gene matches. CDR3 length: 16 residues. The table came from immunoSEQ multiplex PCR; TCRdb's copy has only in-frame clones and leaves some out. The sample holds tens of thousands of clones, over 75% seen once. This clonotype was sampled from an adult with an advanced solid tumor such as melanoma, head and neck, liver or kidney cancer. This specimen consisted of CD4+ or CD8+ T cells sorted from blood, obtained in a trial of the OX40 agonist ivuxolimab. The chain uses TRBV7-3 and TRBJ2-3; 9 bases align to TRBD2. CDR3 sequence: CASSSLSGGRTDTQYF. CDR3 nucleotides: TGTGCCAGCAGCTCTCTGAGCGGGGGGCGGACAGATACGCAGTATTTT. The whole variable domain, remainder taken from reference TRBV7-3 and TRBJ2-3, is GAGVSQTPSNKVTEKGKYVELRCDPISGHTALYWYRQSLGQGPEFLIYFQGTGAADDSGLPNDRFFAVRPEGSVSTLKIQRTERGDSAVYLCASSSLSGGRTDTQYFGPGTRLTVL.